This TCR beta chain derives from a study of blood T cell repertoires in COVID-19 (dated by TCRdb to 2018 to 2020). Looking at the study overall: Collaborator samples came from the United States, Italy and Spain and covered acute and convalescent phases of COVID-19. The prospective study material was composed of cDNA or gDNA derived from T cells, B-cell-depleted T cells, or PBMCs. Subjects who had been exposed to COVID-19, were actively infected with it, or had recovered from it provided the deeply sampled blood TCRbeta repertoires that made up the dataset. A freely available public database, intended as a resource for researchers studying the immune response to SARS-CoV-2, is where the repertoires were released. The samples were drawn from two sources: the first 160 participants of the ongoing ImmuneRACE study, and 1,254 subjects contributed by 6 global collaborators. Nearly every sample came with metadata listing a de-identified subject ID, COVID-19 status, age in years and sex. Where available, HLA class I and class II types were taken from metadata supplied by the sample provider and were not determined by assay-based typing.

Results and caveats for the whole study, not just this receptor: How much clinical and demographic metadata was included differed by source and by participant, and the metadata was provided uncurated.

V lost 5 bases and J lost 3 bases, and the count of bases not matched to a germline gene is 8. CDR1 SGHVS and CDR2 FNYEAQ are derived from the germline V gene. The CDR3 has 16 amino acids, counting the end cysteine and phenylalanine. Of all the DNA, just the CDR3 is kept, 48 bases in frame from base 1. As regards this clone: Its antigen is still unknown. Within one base of it there is no much larger clone, and no base qualities were kept.

The immunoSEQ Assay, a bias-controlled multiplex PCR, was used to amplify TCRbeta CDR3 regions from genomic DNA. The paper's data handling went like this. Nucleated cell counts per sample were estimated from amplification of reference gene primers within the assay. Sequence reads were collapsed and filtered to measure the absolute abundance of every unique TCRbeta CDR3 rearrangement. For each sample, productive Simpson clonality was calculated as the square root of Simpson's diversity index over productive rearrangements. In TCRdb, the immuneACCESS table is reduced to in-frame sequences with V and J assigned. These tables do not hold every clone; where another copy was compared, an unresolved V gene accounts for under half, and the others remain unexplained. Clone size and V and J calls were adopted from that table, with D and trimming inferred from the DNA. Here the sample has some 170,000 clones; roughly 81% occur a single time. The biggest ten clones account for approximately 11% of the sample.

One collaborating source in Seattle enrolled patients during active infection and followed them longitudinally through the course of disease. Each collaborating institution followed its own protocols to collect whole blood in K2EDTA tubes. For TCRbeta analysis, collaborator samples were shipped as frozen whole blood, as isolated PBMCs, or as DNA extracted from either sample type. The rearranged segments are TRBV7-6 and TRBJ2-1, with TRBD2 identical over 9 junction bases. The sample consisted of peripheral blood. This clonotype was obtained from a woman aged 40 to 49 with COVID-19, enrolled during active disease. The sequenced DNA is TGTGCCAGCAGCAAACTTAGCGGGAGTCTCTACAATGAGCAGTTCTTC. This sequence encodes CASSKLSGSLYNEQFF.